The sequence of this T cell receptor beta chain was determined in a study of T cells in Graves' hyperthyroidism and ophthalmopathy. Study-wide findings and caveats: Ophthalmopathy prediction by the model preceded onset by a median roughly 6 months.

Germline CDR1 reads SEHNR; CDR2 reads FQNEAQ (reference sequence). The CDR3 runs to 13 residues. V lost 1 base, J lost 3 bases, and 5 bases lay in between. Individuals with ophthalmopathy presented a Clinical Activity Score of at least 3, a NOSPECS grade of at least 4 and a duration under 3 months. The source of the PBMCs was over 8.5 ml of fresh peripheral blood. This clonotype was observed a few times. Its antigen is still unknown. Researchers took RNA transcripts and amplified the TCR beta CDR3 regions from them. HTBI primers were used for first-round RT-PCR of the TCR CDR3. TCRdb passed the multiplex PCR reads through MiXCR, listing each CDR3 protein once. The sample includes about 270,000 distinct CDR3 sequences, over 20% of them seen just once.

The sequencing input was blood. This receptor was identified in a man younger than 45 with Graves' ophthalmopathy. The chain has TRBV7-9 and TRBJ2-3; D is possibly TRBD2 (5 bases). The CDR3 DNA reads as TGTGCCAGCAGCTTAGGGGAGACAGATACGCAGTATTTT. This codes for CASSLGETDTQYF.